This TCR beta chain is from a study of blood T cell repertoires in COVID-19. Study-level information: T cells, B-cell-depleted T cells, or PBMCs supplied cDNA or gDNA.

V was trimmed by 6 bases and J by 0 bases, leaving 6 bases between them. The germline V gene encodes CDR1 ENHRY and CDR2 SYGVKD. This CDR3 region has 13 residues. Profiling relied on immunoSEQ multiplex PCR, and the TCRdb table lists in-frame clones only, not all of them. Here the sample spans a few hundred thousand clones, around 85% being singletons. The receptor comes from a woman aged 18 to 35 with acute or convalescent COVID-19. This rearrangement joins TRBV10-3 to TRBJ1-5; possibly TRBD1 for D (5 bases). The sequencing input was peripheral blood. The CDR3 coding sequence is TGTGCCATCAGCAGGGATAGCAATCAGCCCCAGCATTTT. It translates to CAISRDSNQPQHF.